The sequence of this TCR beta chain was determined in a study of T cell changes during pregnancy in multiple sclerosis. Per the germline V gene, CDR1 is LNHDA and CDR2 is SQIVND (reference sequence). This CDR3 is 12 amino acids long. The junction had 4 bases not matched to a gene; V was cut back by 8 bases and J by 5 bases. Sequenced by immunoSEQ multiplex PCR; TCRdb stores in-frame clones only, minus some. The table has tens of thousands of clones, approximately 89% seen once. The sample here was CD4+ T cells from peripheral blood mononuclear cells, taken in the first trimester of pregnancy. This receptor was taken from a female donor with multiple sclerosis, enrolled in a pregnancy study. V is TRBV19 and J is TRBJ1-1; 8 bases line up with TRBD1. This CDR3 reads CASGDRLTEAFF. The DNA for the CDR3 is TGTGCCAGTGGGGACAGGCTGACTGAAGCTTTCTTT.